Listed here are 24 T cell receptor beta chains from one sample, sequenced in a study of immune heterogeneity within non-small cell lung tumors. The template consisted of bulk tumor genomic DNA, with about 0.65 ug used per sample. Several widely spaced biopsies per primary tumor were taken during surgery. Patients underwent curative surgery for untreated, newly diagnosed non-small cell lung cancer. Multiplex PCR with 32 V and 13 J primers amplified TCR beta CDR3. TCRdb ran MiXCR on the multiplex PCR reads and lists one entry per CDR3 protein. The sample shows about 4,600 distinct CDR3 sequences, about 33% of them seen only once. The sample taken for sequencing was lung tumor tissue. The receptors originated from a woman aged 45-59 years with non-small cell lung cancer.

In this sample, this clonotype is medium-sized. V is TRBV20-1 and J is TRBJ1-1; maybe TRBD1 (5 bases). The CDR3 runs to 14 residues. Per the germline V gene, CDR1 is DFQATT and CDR2 is SNEGSKA (reference sequence). V was cut by 6 bases and J by 7 bases, with 21 bases left in between. The CDR3 DNA follows: TGCAGTGCCCCGCGTGGGGGGGGAAGGGATGAAGCTTTCTTT. Translated, it gives CSAPRGGGRDEAFF.

Relative to its sample, this clonotype is medium-sized. An end of the junction differs from the germline gene, which may be a read error. The chain employs TRBV12-3 or TRBV12-4 and TRBJ2-1; 11 positions match TRBD1. The CDR3 is made up of 15 amino acids. CDR3 sequence (DNA): TGTGCCAGCAGTTGGGACAGGGGGTCCTTCAATGAGCAGTTCTTC. Translated, it gives CASSWDRGSFNEQFF.

The chain joins TRBV25-1 to TRBJ1-2; D not resolved. Germline V lookup: CDR1 MGHDK, CDR2 SYGVNS. V lost 6 bases and J 5 bases, leaving 13 bases between the germline ends. This CDR3 is built from 13 residues. This chain's CDR3 is CASRGRRGYGYTF. The CDR3 DNA reads TGTGCCAGCAGGGGGAGAAGAGGGTATGGCTACACCTTC.

By frequency in the sample, this clonotype is medium-sized. The J gene is TRBJ2-3, the V gene TRBV20-1, with D perhaps TRBD2 (6 bases). CDR1 is DFQATT and CDR2 is SNEGSKA in the germline V gene (reference sequence). The CDR3 runs 15 residues. Trimming pared 6 bases from V and 2 bases from J, leaving 18 bases between. CDR3 protein: CSATTSPRITDTQYF. DNA of the CDR3: TGCAGTGCCACGACTAGTCCGAGGATCACAGATACGCAGTATTTT.

By proportion, this clonotype is medium-sized. The chain couples TRBV28 to TRBJ1-6; tentative D call: TRBD1 (5 bases). V was clipped by 2 bases and J by 5 bases, with 10 bases between them. CDR1 and CDR2 (germline): MDHEN, SYDVKM. The CDR3 sequence is 15 residues long. CDR3 sequence (DNA): TGTGCCAGCAGTTTAGGGGGATGGGATAATTCACCCCTCCACTTT. Protein sequence: CASSLGGWDNSPLHF.

On this clonotype itself: This may come from a read error, since a much larger clone is one base off. CDR3: CASSRQPTGELFF. In DNA form, the CDR3 reads TGTGCCAGCTCTAGACAGCCTACCGGGGAGCTGTTTTTT. V is TRBV12-3 or TRBV12-4 and J is TRBJ2-2; the D gene is possibly TRBD1 (5 bases). Trimming left V 8 bases short and J 5 bases short, with 12 bases between. The CDR3 has 13 residues.

This clonotype is judged large. This rearrangement joins TRBV11-3 to TRBJ2-7, with 7 positions matching TRBD1. Germline lookup yields CDR1 SGHNT and CDR2 YENEEA. The CDR3 totals 16 residues. Trimming at V came to 5 bases and at J to 3 bases, leaving 13 bases not matched to a gene. The CDR3 is CASSSRETGSYYEQYF. CDR3 nucleotides: TGTGCCAGCAGCAGTAGAGAGACAGGGAGCTACTACGAGCAGTACTTC.

J is TRBJ2-1 and V is TRBV5-6; 12 bases line up with TRBD2. V lost 0 bases, J lost 9 bases, and 4 bases stayed unmatched. From germline, CDR1 is SGHDT and CDR2 YYEEEE. The CDR3 has 15 residues. CDR3 sequence: CASSLVTSGRGEQFF. For the CDR3, the DNA is TGTGCCAGCAGCTTGGTGACTAGCGGGAGAGGTGAGCAGTTCTTC.

This chain joins TRBV9 and TRBJ2-5; TRBD2 agrees at 8 bases. CDR3 length equals 16 residues. CDR1 SGDLS and CDR2 YYNGEE come from the germline V gene. Unmatched junction bases numbered 13, after V lost 3 bases and J lost 6 bases. As DNA, the CDR3 is TGTGCCAGCAGCGCGGCCTGGACTAGCTCTGGACAGACCCAGTACTTC. Its protein is CASSAAWTSSGQTQYF. The variable domain in full, with the rest retrieved from reference TRBV9 and TRBJ2-5, is DSGVTQTPKHLITATGQRVTLRCSPRSGDLSVYWYQQSLDQGLQFLIQYYNGEERAKGNILERFSAQQFPDLHSELNLSSLELGDSALYFCASSAAWTSSGQTQYFGPGTRLLVL.

By its share, this clonotype is medium-sized. This rearrangement joins TRBV6-1 to TRBJ2-7; 7 bases fit TRBD1. CDR1 and CDR2 (germline): MNHNS, SASEGT. Unmatched junction bases numbered 8, after V lost 3 bases and J lost 0 bases. The CDR3 extends over 16 amino acids. The CDR3 nucleotides are TGTGCCAGCAGTGATCCTTTGGGGGACAGCTCCTACGAGCAGTACTTC. Protein sequence: CASSDPLGDSSYEQYF.

Within the sample, this clonotype is medium-sized. The chain recombines TRBV15 with TRBJ2-1, with D perhaps matching TRBD2 (6 bases). The ends were cut back, 2 bases at V and 3 bases at J, with 11 bases in the middle. Looked up from germline, CDR1 is LNHNV and CDR2 is YYDKDF (reference sequence). The CDR3 runs 15 residues. As DNA, the CDR3 is TGTGCCACCAGCAGACCTAGCGTTTACTACAATGAGCAGTTCTTC. It yields the protein CATSRPSVYYNEQFF.

This clonotype was counted only a few times. This chain connects TRBV6-4 to TRBJ2-1; 7 nucleotides match TRBD2. The germline V gene has CDR1 MRHNA and CDR2 SNTAGT. CDR3 size: 14 residues. V shed 3 bases, J shed 8 bases, and the junction held 7 bases outside the gene matches. For the CDR3, the DNA is TGTGCCAGCAGTGAACTCGCGGGGGTCGATGAGCAGTTCTTC. It yields the protein CASSELAGVDEQFF.

This clonotype ranks as medium-sized. The chain employs TRBV12-3 or TRBV12-4 and TRBJ1-2; D might be TRBD1 (6 bases). Trimming shortened V by 0 bases and J by 8 bases, and 16 bases separated the two germline ends. CDR3 size: 15 residues. The CDR3 DNA sequence: TGTGCCAGCAGTTTAGCGAGGACAGCCTTCGGGGGCTACACCTTC. Amino acid sequence: CASSLARTAFGGYTF.

The rearrangement links TRBV3-1 to TRBJ2-1, with 14 bases lining up with TRBD2. With V trimmed by 1 base and J by 1 base, 9 bases remained unmatched. CDR3 length equals 20 residues. Germline lookup yields CDR1 LGHDT and CDR2 YNNKEL (reference sequence). CDR3 in DNA: TGTGCCAGCAGCCAAGGACCGGGACTAGCGGGAGACGGGTCCTACAATGAGCAGTTCTTC. Residues: CASSQGPGLAGDGSYNEQFF.

A remark on this clonotype: A much larger clone is a single base away; this may be a read error. The CDR3 DNA follows: TGTGCCACCACCCCGACGTTCGGGGCCTACAATGAGCAGTTCTTC. Its translation: CATTPTFGAYNEQFF. The V gene is TRBV5-6, the J gene TRBJ2-1, with D tentatively TRBD2 (5 bases). The CDR3 is made up of 15 amino acids. V lost 9 bases and J lost 2, with 18 bases in between. Germline-derived CDR1 and CDR2 are SGHDT and YYEEEE.

A word on this clonotype: This may stem from a read error, because a much larger clone lies one nucleotide away. J is TRBJ2-7 and V is TRBV20-1; 12 bases map to TRBD2. V was pared by 1 base and J by 5 bases, with 27 bases of the junction left unmatched. Germline CDR1 and CDR2: DFQATT and SNEGSKA (reference sequence). There are 22 residues in the CDR3. CDR3 DNA sequence: TGCAGTGCTAGAGCCGACAGGGAAAGCTATTCTTGGACTAGCGGGAACGACGACGAGCAGTACTTC. This translates into CSARADRESYSWTSGNDDEQYF.

As regards this clonotype: A much larger clone lies a single base off, so this may be a read error. The chain carries TRBV20-1 and TRBJ1-1; D is perhaps TRBD1 (5 bases). Trimming shortened V by 6 bases and J by 7 bases, and 21 bases separated the two germline ends. Germline V gene sequence: CDR1 DFQATT, CDR2 SNEGSKA (reference sequence). The CDR3 extends over 14 amino acids. In DNA, the CDR3 is TGCAGTGCCCCGCGTTGGGGGGGAAGGGATGAAGCTTTCTTT. Protein product: CSAPRWGGRDEAFF.

Remarks on this clonotype: It may be a read error: a sequence one base away is much more abundant. V and J are TRBV20-1 and TRBJ2-3; D could derive from TRBD1 or TRBD2 (5 bases each). This CDR3 has 15 amino acids. V gave up 0 bases and J gave up 3 bases, with 13 bases separating them. The germline V gene encodes CDR1 DFQATT and CDR2 SNEGSKA (reference sequence). The CDR3 DNA follows: TGCAGTGCTAGAGAGGACATTTCGGGAACAGATACGCAGTATTTT. Residues: CSAREDISGTDTQYF.

This sequence joins TRBV5-5 and TRBJ2-1; D is perhaps TRBD2 (6 bases). Per the germline V gene, CDR1 is SGHKS and CDR2 is YYEKEE (reference sequence). This CDR3 contains 13 residues. This CDR3 is CNSSAGGEVEQFF. The DNA of the CDR3 is TGTAACAGCAGCGCTGGCGGGGAGGTCGAGCAGTTCTTC. Drawing the rest from reference TRBV5-5 and TRBJ2-1, the complete variable domain is DAGVTQSPTHLIKTRGQQVTLRCSPISGHKSVSWYQQVLGQGPQFIFQYYEKEERGRGNFPDRFSARQFPNYSSELNVNALLLGDSALYLCNSSAGGEVEQFFGPGTRLTVL.

In its sample, this clonotype was seen a few times. A much larger clone differs by one base, so this may be a read error. J is TRBJ1-2 and V is TRBV6-9, with a tentative D call TRBD1 (6 bases). The CDR3 loop spans 13 amino acids. The ends were cut back, 4 bases at V and 6 bases at J, with 12 bases in the middle. Germline V CDR1 and CDR2: MNHGY, SVAAGI. The CDR3 spells CASSSIAGDGYTF. The CDR3 nucleotides read TGTGCCAGCAGTTCCATAGCAGGGGATGGCTACACCTTC.

This clonotype appeared a few times. V usage is TRBV10-2 and J usage is TRBJ1-2, with D perhaps TRBD1 (5 bases). With 2 bases removed from V and 3 bases from J, the gap between germline ends came to 10 bases. This CDR3 is 14 amino acids long. The V gene's germline CDR1 is WSHSY and CDR2 SAAADI. The CDR3 DNA sequence: TGCGCCAGCAGTGAGACAGGTTCCGACTATGGCTACACCTTC. Protein: CASSETGSDYGYTF.

Relative to its sample, this clonotype is medium-sized. V gene TRBV19 combines with J gene TRBJ2-7; D remains ambiguous. The CDR3 has 15 amino acids. Trimming removed 6 bases at V and 7 bases at J, with 22 bases between. Germline CDR1 is LNHDA and CDR2 is SQIVND (reference sequence). The CDR3 sequence: CASSPASTARQEQYF. CDR3 in DNA: TGTGCCAGTAGCCCCGCCTCGACCGCGCGCCAAGAGCAGTACTTC.

Turning to this clonotype: Just one base apart from a much larger clone, this may be a read error. This rearrangement joins TRBV7-8 to TRBJ2-7; tentatively, D is TRBD1 or TRBD2 (5 bases each). The CDR3 is 15 amino acids. Per the germline V gene, CDR1 is SGHVS and CDR2 is FQNEAQ. CDR3 residues: CVSSLDVFGDDEQYF. CDR3 nucleotide sequence: TGTGTCAGCAGCTTAGATGTGTTTGGGGACGACGAGCAGTACTTC.

This clonotype was seen only a few times. The rearrangement joins TRBV7-2 to TRBJ1-5; D is possibly TRBD1 (5 bases). Germline V gene sequence: CDR1 SGHTA, CDR2 FQGNSA. The CDR3 sequence is 13 residues long. The V and J ends lost 2 bases and 5 bases respectively, with 7 bases between them. CDR3 DNA sequence: TGTGCCAGCAGCTTATGGGGACATCAGCCCCAGCATTTT. Translating it yields CASSLWGHQPQHF.